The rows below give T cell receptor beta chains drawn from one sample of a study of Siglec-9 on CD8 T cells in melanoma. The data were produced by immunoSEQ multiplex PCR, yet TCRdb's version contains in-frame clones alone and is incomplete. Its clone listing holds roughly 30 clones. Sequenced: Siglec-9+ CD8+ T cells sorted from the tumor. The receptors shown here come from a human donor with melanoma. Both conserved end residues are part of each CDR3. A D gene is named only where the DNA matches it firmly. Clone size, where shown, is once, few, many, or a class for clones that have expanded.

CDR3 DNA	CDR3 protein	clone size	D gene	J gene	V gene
TGTGCCTGGAGTGTACTAAGGGGGGAGACCCAGTACTTC	CAWSVLRGETQYF	.	.	TRBJ2-5	TRBV30
TGTGCCAGCAGCCCGGACGGGACTGAAGCTTTCTTT	CASSPDGTEAFF	few	.	TRBJ1-1	TRBV9
TGTGCCAGCAGTGAAGCGCCGGGACAGGGGGCTGGCAATCAGCCCCAGCATTTT	CASSEAPGQGAGNQPQHF	.	TRBD1	TRBJ1-5	TRBV6-1
TGTGCCAGCAGCTTGGCTTCTCGAGTGACCAAAAACATTCAGTACTTC	CASSLASRVTKNIQYF	few	.	TRBJ2-4	TRBV5-6
TGTGCCAGCAGCTGCGTAATATACATGACAAGTCGGGCCAACGTCCTTACTTTC	CASSCVIYMTSRANVLTF	once	.	TRBJ2-6	TRBV7-9
TGTGCCAGCAGCTTCGAAGACTACGAGCAGTACTTC	CASSFEDYEQYF	few	.	TRBJ2-7	TRBV7-9
TGTGCCAGCAGCTTGGTTGGGGGCCAGGATGAGCAGTTCTTC	CASSLVGGQDEQFF	.	.	TRBJ2-1	TRBV5-6
TGCGCCAGCAGCCTCCCGACAGGGGAGAACACTGAAGCTTTCTTT	CASSLPTGENTEAFF	few	TRBD1	TRBJ1-1	TRBV4-1
TGTGCCAGCAGTAAACTGGTAGCAGTCATGCAAGATACGCAGTATTTT	CASSKLVAVMQDTQYF	.	.	TRBJ2-3	TRBV21-1
TGTGCCAGCAGCTTTGGGGTCAATGAGCAGTTCTTC	CASSFGVNEQFF	.	.	TRBJ2-1	TRBV5-5
TGTGCCAGAAATCGTAGACAAAGTCGGGCCAACGTCCTGACTTTC	CARNRRQSRANVLTF	.	.	TRBJ2-6	TRBV7-5
TGTGCCAGCAGCTTGGTAGGGATGGGAACTGAAGCTTTCTTT	CASSLVGMGTEAFF	.	.	TRBJ1-1	TRBV5-6
TGTGCCATCAGTAATGTGGACTGTAGACAAAGTCGGGCCAACGTCCTGACTTTC	CAISNVDCRQSRANVLTF	once	.	TRBJ2-6	TRBV10-3